This entry concerns a single T cell receptor beta chain. Measured with immunoSEQ multiplex PCR; TCRdb has only the in-frame clones, and not every one. This table holds some 84,000 clones, over 70% found once. These data are taken from a study of PD-1 blockade in mismatch repair-deficient tumors. The ends were cut back, 7 bases at V and 6 bases at J, with 13 bases in the middle. CDR3 length: 13 residues. CDR1 is MNHEY, CDR2 SMNVEV, per germline (reference sequence). This chain connects TRBV27 to TRBJ1-5; D remains unclear. The material was peripheral blood, obtained 12 weeks after starting pembrolizumab. The receptor was derived from an adult with mismatch repair-deficient cancer. The CDR3 spells CASKSAKGQPQHF. Written as DNA, the CDR3 is TGTGCCAGCAAGTCAGCGAAAGGTCAGCCCCAGCATTTT.